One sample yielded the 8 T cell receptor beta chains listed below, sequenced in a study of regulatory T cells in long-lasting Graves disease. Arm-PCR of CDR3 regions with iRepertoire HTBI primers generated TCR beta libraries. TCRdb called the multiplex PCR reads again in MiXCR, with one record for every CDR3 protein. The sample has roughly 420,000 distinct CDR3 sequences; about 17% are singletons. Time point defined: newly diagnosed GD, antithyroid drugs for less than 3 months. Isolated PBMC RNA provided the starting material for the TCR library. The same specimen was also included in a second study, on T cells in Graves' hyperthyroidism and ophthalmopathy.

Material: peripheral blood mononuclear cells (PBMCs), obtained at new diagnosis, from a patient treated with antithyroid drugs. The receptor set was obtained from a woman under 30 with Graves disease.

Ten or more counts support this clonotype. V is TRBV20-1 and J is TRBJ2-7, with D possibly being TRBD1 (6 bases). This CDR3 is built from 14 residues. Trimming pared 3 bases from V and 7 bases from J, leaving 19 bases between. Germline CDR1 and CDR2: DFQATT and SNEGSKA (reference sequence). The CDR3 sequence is CSASSVRQVQEQYF. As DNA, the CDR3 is TGCAGTGCTAGTTCCGTACGACAGGTCCAAGAGCAGTACTTC.

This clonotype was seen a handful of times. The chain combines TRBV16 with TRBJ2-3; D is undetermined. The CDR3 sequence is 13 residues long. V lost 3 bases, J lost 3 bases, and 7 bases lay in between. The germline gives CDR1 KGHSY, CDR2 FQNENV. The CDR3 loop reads CASSHYGTDTQYF. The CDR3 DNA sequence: TGTGCCAGCAGCCACTACGGGACAGATACGCAGTATTTT.

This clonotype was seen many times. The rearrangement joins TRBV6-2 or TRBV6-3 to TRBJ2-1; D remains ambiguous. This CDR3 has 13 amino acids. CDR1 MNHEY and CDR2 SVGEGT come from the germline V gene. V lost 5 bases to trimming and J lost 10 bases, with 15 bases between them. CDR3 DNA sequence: TGTGCCAGCAGTCCCCCGCGGTCAGGCGAGCAGTTCTTC. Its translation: CASSPPRSGEQFF.

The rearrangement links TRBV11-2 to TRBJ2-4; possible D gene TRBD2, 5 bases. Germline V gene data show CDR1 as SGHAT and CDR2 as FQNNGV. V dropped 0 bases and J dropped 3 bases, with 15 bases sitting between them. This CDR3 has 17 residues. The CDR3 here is CASSLDWRVRDKNIQYF. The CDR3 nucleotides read TGTGCCAGCAGCTTAGATTGGCGGGTGAGGGACAAAAACATTCAGTACTTC.

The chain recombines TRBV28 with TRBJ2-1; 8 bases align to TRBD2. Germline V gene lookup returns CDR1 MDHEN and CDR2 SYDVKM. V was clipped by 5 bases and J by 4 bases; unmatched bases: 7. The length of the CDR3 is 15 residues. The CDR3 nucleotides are TGTGCCAGCAGTAGGGGTAGCGGGGCTTACAATGAGCAGTTCTTC. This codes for CASSRGSGAYNEQFF.

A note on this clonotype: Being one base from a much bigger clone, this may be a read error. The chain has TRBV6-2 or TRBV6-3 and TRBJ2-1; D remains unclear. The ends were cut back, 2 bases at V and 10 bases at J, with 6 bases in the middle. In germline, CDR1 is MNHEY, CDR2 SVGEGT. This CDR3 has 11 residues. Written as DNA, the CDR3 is TGTGCCAGCAGTTACACCTACGAGCAGTTCTTC. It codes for CASSYTYEQFF.

CDR3 residues: CASSRGTGSTNIQYF. CDR3 DNA: TGTGCCAGCAGCCGAGGGACAGGGTCTACAAACATTCAGTACTTC. V and J are TRBV28 and TRBJ2-4, with 9 bases fitting TRBD1. J lost 6 bases, V lost 6 bases, and 9 bases had no gene match. The germline V gene has CDR1 MDHEN and CDR2 SYDVKM. This CDR3 is built from 15 residues.

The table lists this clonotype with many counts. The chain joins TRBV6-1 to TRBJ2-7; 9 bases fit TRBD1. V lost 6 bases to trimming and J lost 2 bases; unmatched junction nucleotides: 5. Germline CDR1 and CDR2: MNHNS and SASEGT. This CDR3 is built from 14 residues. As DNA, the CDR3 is TGTGCCAGCAGCTACTACAGGGGGCCCTACGAGCAGTACTTC. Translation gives CASSYYRGPYEQYF.